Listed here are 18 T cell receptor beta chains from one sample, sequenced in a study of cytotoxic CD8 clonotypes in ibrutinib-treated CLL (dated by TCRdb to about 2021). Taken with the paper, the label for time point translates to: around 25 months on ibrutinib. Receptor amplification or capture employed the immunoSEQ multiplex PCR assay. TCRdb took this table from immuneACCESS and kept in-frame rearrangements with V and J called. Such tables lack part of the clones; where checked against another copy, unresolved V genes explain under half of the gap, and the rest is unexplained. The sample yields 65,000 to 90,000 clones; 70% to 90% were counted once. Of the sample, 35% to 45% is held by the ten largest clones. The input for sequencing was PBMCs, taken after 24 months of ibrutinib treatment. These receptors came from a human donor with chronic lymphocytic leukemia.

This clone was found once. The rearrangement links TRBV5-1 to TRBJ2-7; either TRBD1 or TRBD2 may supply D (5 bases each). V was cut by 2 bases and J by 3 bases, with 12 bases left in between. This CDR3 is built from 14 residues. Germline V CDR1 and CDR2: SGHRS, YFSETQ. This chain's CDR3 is CASSFRDGGYEQYF. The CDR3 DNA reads TGCGCCAGCAGCTTCCGGGACGGAGGCTACGAGCAGTACTTC.

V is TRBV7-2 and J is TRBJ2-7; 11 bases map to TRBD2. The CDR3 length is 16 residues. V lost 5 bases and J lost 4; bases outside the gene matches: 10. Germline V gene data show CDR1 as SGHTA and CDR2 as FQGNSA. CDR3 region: CASSPDRTSGSYEQYF. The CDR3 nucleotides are TGTGCCAGCAGCCCGGACCGAACTAGCGGGAGTTACGAGCAGTACTTC.

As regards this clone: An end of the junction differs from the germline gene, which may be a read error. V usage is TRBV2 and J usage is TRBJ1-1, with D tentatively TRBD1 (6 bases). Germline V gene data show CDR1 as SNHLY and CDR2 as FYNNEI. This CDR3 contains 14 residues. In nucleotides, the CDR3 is TGTGCCGGGTCGGACAGAATCATGAACATTGAAGCTTTCTTT. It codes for CAGSDRIMNIEAFF.

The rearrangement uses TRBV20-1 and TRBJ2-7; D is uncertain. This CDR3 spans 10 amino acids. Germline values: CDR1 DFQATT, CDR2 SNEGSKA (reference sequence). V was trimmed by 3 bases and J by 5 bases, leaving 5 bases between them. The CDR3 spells CSASLDEQYF. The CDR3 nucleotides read TGCAGTGCTAGTTTGGACGAGCAGTACTTC.

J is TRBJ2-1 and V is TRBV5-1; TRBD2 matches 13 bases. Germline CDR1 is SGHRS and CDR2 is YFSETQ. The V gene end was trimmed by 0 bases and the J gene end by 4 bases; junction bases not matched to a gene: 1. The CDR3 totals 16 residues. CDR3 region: CASSLGGLAGYNEQFF. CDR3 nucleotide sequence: TGCGCCAGCAGCTTGGGGGGACTAGCGGGATACAATGAGCAGTTCTTC.

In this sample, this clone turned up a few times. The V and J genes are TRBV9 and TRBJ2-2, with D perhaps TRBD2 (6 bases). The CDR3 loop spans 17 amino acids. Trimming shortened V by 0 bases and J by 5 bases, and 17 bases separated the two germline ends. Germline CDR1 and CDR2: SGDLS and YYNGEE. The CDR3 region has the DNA TGTGCCAGCAGCGTAGCGGGCGGGAAGGCGGGGACCGGGGAGCTGTTTTTT. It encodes CASSVAGGKAGTGELFF.

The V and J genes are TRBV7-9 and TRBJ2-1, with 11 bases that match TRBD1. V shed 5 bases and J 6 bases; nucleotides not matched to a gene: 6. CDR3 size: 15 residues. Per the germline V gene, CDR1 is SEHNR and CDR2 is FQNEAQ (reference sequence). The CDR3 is CASSRLDRGLNEQFF. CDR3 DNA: TGTGCCAGCAGCCGTTTGGACAGGGGGCTCAATGAGCAGTTCTTC.

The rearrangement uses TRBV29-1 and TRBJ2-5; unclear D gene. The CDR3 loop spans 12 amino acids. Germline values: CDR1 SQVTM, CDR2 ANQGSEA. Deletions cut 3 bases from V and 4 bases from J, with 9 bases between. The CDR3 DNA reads TGCAGCGTTGATACGTCAAGAGAGACCCAGTACTTC. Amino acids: CSVDTSRETQYF.

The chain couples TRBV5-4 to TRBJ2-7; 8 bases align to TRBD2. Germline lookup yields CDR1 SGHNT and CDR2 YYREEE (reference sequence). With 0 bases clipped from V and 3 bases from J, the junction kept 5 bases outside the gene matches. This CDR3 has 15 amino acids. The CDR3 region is CASSLEAGESYEQYF. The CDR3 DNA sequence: TGTGCCAGCAGCTTGGAAGCGGGAGAGAGCTACGAGCAGTACTTC.

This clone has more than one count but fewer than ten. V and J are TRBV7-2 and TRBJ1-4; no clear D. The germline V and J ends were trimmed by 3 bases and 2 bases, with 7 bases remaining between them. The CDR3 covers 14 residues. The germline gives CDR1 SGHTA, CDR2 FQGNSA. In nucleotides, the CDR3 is TGTGCCAGCAGCTTTCGACGGACTAATGAAAAACTGTTTTTT. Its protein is CASSFRRTNEKLFF.

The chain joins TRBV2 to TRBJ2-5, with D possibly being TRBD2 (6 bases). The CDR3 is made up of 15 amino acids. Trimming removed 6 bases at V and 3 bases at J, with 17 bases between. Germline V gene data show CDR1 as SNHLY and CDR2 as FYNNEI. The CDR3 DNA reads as TGTGCCAGCAGCGCTACCGGGACTTTTAAAGAGACCCAGTACTTC. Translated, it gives CASSATGTFKETQYF.

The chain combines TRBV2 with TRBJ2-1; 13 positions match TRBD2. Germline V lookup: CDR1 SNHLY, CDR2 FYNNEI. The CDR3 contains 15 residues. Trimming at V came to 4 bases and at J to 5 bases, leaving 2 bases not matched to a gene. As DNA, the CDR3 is TGTGCCAGCAGTGCCGGACTAGCGGGGGACAATGAGCAGTTCTTC. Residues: CASSAGLAGDNEQFF.

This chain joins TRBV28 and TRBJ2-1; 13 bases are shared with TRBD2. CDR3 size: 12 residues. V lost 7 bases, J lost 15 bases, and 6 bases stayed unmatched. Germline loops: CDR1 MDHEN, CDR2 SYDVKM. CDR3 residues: CASTTSGRAPFF. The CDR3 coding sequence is TGTGCCAGCACTACTAGCGGGAGGGCCCCGTTCTTC.

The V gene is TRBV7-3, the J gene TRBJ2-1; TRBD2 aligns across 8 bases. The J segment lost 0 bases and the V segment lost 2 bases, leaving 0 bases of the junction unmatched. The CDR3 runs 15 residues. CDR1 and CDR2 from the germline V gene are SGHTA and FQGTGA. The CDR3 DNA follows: TGTGCCAGCAGCTTACTAGCGGGCTCCTACAATGAGCAGTTCTTC. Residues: CASSLLAGSYNEQFF.

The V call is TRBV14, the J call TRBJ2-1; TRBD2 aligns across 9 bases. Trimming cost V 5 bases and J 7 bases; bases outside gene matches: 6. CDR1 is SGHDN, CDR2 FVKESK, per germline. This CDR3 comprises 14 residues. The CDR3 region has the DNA TGTGCCAGCAGCTCCCGGGCGGGGGGGAATGAGCAGTTCTTC. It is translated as CASSSRAGGNEQFF.

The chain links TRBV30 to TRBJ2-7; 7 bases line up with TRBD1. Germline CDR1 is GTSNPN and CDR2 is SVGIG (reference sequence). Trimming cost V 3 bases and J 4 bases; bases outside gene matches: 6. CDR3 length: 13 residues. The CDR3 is CAWSPGTDYEQYF. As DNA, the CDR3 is TGTGCCTGGAGCCCCGGGACAGATTACGAGCAGTACTTC.

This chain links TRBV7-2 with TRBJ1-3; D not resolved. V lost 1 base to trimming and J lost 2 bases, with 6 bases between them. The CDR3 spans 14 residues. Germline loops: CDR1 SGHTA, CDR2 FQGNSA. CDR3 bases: TGTGCCAGCAGCTTAGTAGGGCCTGGAAACACCATATATTTT. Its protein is CASSLVGPGNTIYF.

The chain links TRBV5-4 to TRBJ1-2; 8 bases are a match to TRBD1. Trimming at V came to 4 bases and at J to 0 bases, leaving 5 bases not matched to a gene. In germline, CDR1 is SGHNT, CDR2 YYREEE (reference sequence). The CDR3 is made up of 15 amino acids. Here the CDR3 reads CASSGGQGPNYGYTF. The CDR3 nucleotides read TGTGCCAGCAGCGGTGGACAGGGCCCTAACTATGGCTACACCTTC.